This T cell receptor beta chain stems from a study of OX40 agonist ivuxolimab in advanced cancers. On this clone itself: As yet, its antigen is unknown.

Trimming removed 7 bases from V and 6 bases from J, with 17 bases in between. CDR1 is MNHNS, CDR2 SASEGT, per germline. The CDR3 contains 14 residues. Whole-study findings and limits: Expanded clones belonging to CD8+ T cells outnumbered, on average, those of CD4+.

The repertoire was sequenced with immunoSEQ multiplex PCR; TCRdb's copy has only in-frame clones and lacks some. The sample consists of 20,000 or so clones, around 82% of them appearing once. The V and J genes are TRBV6-1 and TRBJ2-3; D gene unclear. The clonotype was recovered from an adult with an advanced solid tumor such as melanoma, head and neck, liver or kidney cancer. The starting material was CD4+ or CD8+ T cells sorted from blood, obtained in a trial of the OX40 agonist ivuxolimab. The CDR3 DNA sequence: TGTGCCAGCACACGAGCCGCCGGTTCGGATACGCAGTATTTT. Translating it yields CASTRAAGSDTQYF.